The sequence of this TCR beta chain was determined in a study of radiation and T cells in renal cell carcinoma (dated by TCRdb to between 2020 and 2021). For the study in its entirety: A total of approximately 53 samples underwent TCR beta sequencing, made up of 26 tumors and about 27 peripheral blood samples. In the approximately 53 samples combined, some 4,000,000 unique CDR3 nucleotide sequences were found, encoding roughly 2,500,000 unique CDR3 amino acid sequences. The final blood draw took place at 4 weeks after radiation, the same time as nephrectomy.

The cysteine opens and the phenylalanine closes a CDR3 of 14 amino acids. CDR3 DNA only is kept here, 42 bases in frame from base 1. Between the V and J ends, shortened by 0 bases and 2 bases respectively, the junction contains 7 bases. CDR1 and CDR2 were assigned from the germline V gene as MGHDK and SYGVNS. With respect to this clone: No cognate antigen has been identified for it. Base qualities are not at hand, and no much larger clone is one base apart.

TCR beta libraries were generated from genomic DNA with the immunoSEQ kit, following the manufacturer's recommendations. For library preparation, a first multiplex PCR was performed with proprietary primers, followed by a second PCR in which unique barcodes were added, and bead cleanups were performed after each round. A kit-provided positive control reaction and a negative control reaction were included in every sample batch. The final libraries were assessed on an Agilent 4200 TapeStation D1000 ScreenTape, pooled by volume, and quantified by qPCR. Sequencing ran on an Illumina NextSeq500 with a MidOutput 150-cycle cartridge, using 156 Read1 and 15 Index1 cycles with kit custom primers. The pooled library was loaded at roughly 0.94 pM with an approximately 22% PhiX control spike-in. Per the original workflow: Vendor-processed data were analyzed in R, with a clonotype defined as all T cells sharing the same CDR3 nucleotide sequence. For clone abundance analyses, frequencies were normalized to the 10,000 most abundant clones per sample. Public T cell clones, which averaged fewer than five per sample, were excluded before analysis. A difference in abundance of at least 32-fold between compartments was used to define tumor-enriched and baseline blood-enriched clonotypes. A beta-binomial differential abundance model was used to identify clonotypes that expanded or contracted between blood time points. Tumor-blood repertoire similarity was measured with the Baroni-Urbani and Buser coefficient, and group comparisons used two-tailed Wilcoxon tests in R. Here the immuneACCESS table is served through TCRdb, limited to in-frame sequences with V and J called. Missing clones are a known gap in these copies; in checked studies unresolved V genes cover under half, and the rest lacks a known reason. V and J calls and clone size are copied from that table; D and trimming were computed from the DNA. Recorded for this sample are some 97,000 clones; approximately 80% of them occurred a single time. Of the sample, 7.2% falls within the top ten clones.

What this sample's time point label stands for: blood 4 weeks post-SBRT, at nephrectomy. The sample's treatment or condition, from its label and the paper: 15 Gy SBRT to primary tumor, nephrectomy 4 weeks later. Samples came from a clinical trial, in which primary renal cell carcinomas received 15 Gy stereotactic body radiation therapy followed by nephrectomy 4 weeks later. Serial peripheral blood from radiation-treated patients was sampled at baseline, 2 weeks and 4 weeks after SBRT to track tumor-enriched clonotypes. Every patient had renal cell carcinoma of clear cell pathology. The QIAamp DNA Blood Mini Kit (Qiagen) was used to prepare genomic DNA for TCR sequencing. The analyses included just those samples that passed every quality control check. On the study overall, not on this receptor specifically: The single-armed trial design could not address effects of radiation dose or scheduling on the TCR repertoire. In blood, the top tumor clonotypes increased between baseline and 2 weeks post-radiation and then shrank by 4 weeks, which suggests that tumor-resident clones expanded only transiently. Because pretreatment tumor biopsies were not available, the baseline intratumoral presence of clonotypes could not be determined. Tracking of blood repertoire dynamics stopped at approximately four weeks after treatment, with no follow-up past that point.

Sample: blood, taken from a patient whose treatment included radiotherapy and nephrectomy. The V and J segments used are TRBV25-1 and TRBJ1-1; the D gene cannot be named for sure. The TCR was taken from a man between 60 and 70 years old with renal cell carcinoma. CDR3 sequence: CASSEYRSNTEAFF. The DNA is TGTGCCAGCAGTGAATACAGGAGCAACACTGAAGCTTTCTTT.